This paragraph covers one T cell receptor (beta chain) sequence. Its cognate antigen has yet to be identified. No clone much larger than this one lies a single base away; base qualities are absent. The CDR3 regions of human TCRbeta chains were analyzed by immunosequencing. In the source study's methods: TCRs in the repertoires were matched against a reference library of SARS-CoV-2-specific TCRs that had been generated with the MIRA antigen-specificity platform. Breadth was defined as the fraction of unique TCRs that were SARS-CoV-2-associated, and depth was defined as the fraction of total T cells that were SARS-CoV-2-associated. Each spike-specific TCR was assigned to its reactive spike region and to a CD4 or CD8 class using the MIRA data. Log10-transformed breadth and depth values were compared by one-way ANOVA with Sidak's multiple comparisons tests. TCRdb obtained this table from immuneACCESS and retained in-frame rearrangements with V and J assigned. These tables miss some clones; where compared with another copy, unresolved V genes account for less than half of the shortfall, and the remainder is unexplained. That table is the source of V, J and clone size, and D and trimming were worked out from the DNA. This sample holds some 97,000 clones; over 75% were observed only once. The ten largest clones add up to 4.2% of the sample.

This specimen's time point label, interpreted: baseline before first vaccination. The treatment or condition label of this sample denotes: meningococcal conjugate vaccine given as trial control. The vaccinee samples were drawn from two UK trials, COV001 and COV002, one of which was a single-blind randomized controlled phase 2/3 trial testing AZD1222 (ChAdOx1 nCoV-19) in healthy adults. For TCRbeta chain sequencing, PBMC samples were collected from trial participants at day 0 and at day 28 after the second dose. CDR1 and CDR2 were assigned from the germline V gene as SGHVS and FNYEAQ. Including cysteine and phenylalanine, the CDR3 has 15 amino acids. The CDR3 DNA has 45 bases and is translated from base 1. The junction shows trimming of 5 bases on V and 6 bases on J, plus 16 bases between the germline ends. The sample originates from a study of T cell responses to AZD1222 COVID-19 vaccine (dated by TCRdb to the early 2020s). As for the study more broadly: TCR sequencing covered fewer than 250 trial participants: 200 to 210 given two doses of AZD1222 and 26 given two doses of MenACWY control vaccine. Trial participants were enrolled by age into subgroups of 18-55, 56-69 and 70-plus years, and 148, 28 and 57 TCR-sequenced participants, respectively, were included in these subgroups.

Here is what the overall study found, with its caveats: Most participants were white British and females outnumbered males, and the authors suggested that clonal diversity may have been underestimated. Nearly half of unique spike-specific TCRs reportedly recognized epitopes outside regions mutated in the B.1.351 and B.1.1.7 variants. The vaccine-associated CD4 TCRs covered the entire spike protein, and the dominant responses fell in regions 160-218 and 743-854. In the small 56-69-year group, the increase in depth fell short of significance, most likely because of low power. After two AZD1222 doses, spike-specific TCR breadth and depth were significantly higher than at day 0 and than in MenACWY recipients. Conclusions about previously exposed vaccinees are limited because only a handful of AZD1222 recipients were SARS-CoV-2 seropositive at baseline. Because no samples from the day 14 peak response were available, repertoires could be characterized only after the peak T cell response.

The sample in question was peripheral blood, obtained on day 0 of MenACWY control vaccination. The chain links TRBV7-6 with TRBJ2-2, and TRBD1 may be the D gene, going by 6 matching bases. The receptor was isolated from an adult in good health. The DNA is TGTGCCAGCAGCCCCTTGGGGGCTGAAGCCGGGGAGCTGTTTTTT. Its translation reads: CASSPLGAEAGELFF.